A selection of T cell receptor beta chains follows, all from one sample in a study of T cell responses to AZD1222 COVID-19 vaccine. Sequencing used immunoSEQ multiplex PCR; TCRdb keeps in-frame clones, though not all of them. Of some 81,000 clones in the sample, 80% to 90% were seen once. Sequences were derived from peripheral blood, sampled 28 days after the second AZD1222 dose. The receptors come from an adult who received the AZD1222 COVID-19 vaccine. Both conserved end residues are part of each CDR3. A D gene is named only where the DNA matches it firmly. Size tells how often a clone was seen (once, few, many) or the class of an expanded clone, and some rows leave it out.

>NA|many|TRBV11-3|TRBJ2-2
CASSSSPTGELFF
TGTGCCAGCAGCTCCAGCCCAACCGGGGAGCTGTTTTTT
>NA|NA|TRBV2|TRBJ1-2
CASSEGNYGYTF
TGTGCCAGCAGTGAGGGGAACTATGGCTACACCTTC
>TRBD2|NA|TRBV30|TRBJ2-7
CALNPGLAYEQYF
TGTGCCTTGAATCCGGGACTAGCCTACGAGCAGTACTTC
>TRBD1|NA|TRBV20-1|TRBJ1-6
CSASRGQPSPLHF
TGCAGTGCTAGTCGGGGACAGCCATCACCCCTCCACTTT
>NA|NA|TRBV7-2|TRBJ1-1
CASSYRRNMNTEAFF
TGTGCCAGCAGTTACCGACGGAACATGAACACTGAAGCTTTCTTT
>NA|NA|TRBV6-6|TRBJ1-2
CASSDRFNYGYTF
TGTGCCAGCAGTGACAGGTTTAACTATGGCTACACCTTC
>TRBD1|NA|TRBV6-5|TRBJ2-2
CASNTDRADGELFF
TGTGCCAGCAATACGGACAGGGCGGACGGGGAGCTGTTTTTT
>NA|NA|TRBV5-1|TRBJ1-2
CASSLAGSNYGYTF
TGCGCCAGCAGCTTGGCCGGTTCCAACTATGGCTACACCTTC
>TRBD1|NA|TRBV5-1|TRBJ2-2
CASSRDRGRFGELFF
TGCGCCAGCAGCCGGGACAGGGGGCGCTTCGGGGAGCTGTTTTTT
>TRBD1|NA|TRBV5-4|TRBJ2-3
CASSLAYRGRLPASTDTQYF
TGTGCCAGCAGCTTGGCCTACAGGGGGCGACTCCCTGCTAGCACAGATACGCAGTATTTT
>TRBD1|NA|TRBV5-4|TRBJ1-2
CASSLGQGYYGYTF
TGTGCTAGCAGCTTGGGACAGGGCTACTATGGCTACACCTTC
>TRBD1|NA|TRBV18|TRBJ1-2
CASSPQGADGYTF
TGTGCCAGCTCACCACAGGGGGCGGATGGCTACACCTTC
>NA|NA|TRBV20-1|TRBJ2-7
CSASFPGDEQYF
TGCAGTGCTAGTTTCCCGGGGGACGAGCAGTACTTC
>NA|NA|TRBV7-2|TRBJ2-6
CASLFSRGANVLTF
TGTGCCAGCCTTTTCTCGCGGGGGGCCAACGTCCTGACTTTC
>TRBD2|NA|TRBV14|TRBJ2-6
CASSQLAAGANVLTF
TGTGCCAGCAGCCAACTAGCGGCTGGGGCCAACGTCCTGACTTTC
>TRBD1|NA|TRBV24-1|TRBJ1-3
CATSDPGTGTGNTIYF
TGTGCCACCAGTGACCCCGGGACAGGGACTGGAAACACCATATATTTT
>NA|NA|TRBV3-1/TRBV3-2|TRBJ1-5
CASSRGGRPNQPQHF
TGTGCCAGCAGCCGGGGCGGCCGCCCTAATCAGCCCCAGCATTTT
>NA|NA|TRBV6-5|TRBJ2-3
CAGQLASGTDTQYF
TGTGCCGGACAACTAGCTTCGGGCACAGATACGCAGTATTTT
>NA|few|TRBV7-9|TRBJ2-3
CASSLITDPTDTQYF
TGTGCCAGCAGCTTAATTACCGACCCCACAGATACGCAGTATTTT
>TRBD2|NA|TRBV4-1|TRBJ2-1
CASSSLAGGTYNEQFF
TGCGCCAGCAGCTCACTAGCGGGGGGGACCTACAATGAGCAGTTCTTC
>TRBD1|NA|TRBV3-1/TRBV3-2|TRBJ2-2
CASSRGQGSAGELFF
TGTGCCAGCAGCCGGGGACAGGGTAGTGCCGGGGAGCTGTTTTTT
>NA|NA|TRBV5-6|TRBJ1-1
CASSSGKGNTEAFF
TGTGCCAGCAGCTCGGGAAAGGGGAACACTGAAGCTTTCTTT
>TRBD2|NA|TRBV5-4|TRBJ2-1
CATSRDGSGGALLLDEQFF
TGTGCCACCAGTCGGGATGGTAGCGGGGGGGCGTTACTCTTGGATGAGCAGTTCTTC
>TRBD2|NA|TRBV9|TRBJ2-3
CASSVVGRGGDTQYF
TGTGCCAGCAGCGTAGTCGGGAGGGGAGGCGATACGCAGTATTTT
>NA|few|TRBV4-2|TRBJ2-2
CASSQALHHPGELFF
TGTGCCAGCAGCCAAGCTCTTCATCACCCCGGGGAGCTGTTTTTT
>TRBD2|NA|TRBV7-2|TRBJ2-5
CASSLAVQETQYF
TGTGCCAGCAGCCTAGCGGTACAAGAGACCCAGTACTTC
>TRBD1|NA|TRBV18|TRBJ1-5
CASSPRNVRGLNQPQHF
TGTGCCAGCTCACCTCGTAACGTCAGGGGGCTCAATCAGCCCCAGCATTTT
>TRBD1|NA|TRBV28|TRBJ1-5
CASNTGGRQPQHF
TGTGCCAGCAATACAGGGGGTCGGCAGCCCCAGCATTTT
>NA|NA|TRBV10-3|TRBJ2-2
CAISESGGTDTGELFF
TGTGCCATCAGTGAGTCGGGGGGGACAGACACCGGGGAGCTGTTTTTT
>TRBD1|NA|TRBV19|TRBJ1-4
CASSTTGTATNEKLFF
TGTGCCAGTAGTACGACCGGGACAGCAACTAATGAAAAACTGTTTTTT
>NA|NA|TRBV28|TRBJ1-4
CASSLPQIGALFF
TGTGCCAGCAGTTTACCCCAGATCGGGGCACTGTTTTTT
>NA|NA|TRBV2|TRBJ1-6
CASGSPSSYNSPLHF
TGTGCCAGCGGAAGTCCTAGCTCCTATAATTCACCCCTCCACTTT
>NA|few|TRBV5-1|TRBJ2-2
CASSGGTDTGELFF
TGCGCCAGCAGCGGCGGGACGGACACCGGGGAGCTGTTTTTT
>NA|once|TRBV4-3|TRBJ2-3
CASSQGNQNTQYF
TGCGCCAGCAGCCAAGGGAACCAGAATACGCAGTATTTT
>NA|NA|TRBV30|TRBJ2-7
CAWSGSTYEQYF
TGTGCCTGGAGTGGGTCTACCTACGAGCAGTACTTC
>NA|NA|TRBV12-3/TRBV12-4|TRBJ1-1
CASRSTGNTEAFF
TGTGCCAGCAGATCCACTGGGAACACTGAAGCTTTCTTT
>NA|NA|TRBV18|TRBJ2-5
CASSPQVEETQYF
TGTGCCAGCTCACCACAGGTGGAAGAGACCCAGTACTTC
>TRBD2|NA|TRBV5-4|TRBJ2-1
CASSVTSGSSNEQFF
TGTGCCAGCAGCGTAACTAGCGGGAGTTCCAATGAGCAGTTCTTC
>NA|NA|TRBV3-1/TRBV3-2|TRBJ1-1
CASSQVPSEAFF
TGTGCCAGCAGCCAAGTTCCCTCAGAAGCTTTCTTT
>NA|NA|TRBV4-3|TRBJ1-2
CASSQGLDFGGGPLYGYTF
TGCGCCAGCAGCCAAGGACTCGACTTCGGGGGGGGCCCGCTTTATGGCTACACCTTC
>TRBD1|NA|TRBV6-5|TRBJ2-7
CASSYSPDRTYEQYF
TGTGCCAGCAGTTACTCCCCGGACAGGACCTACGAGCAGTACTTC
>NA|NA|TRBV2|TRBJ2-4
CASSLIQPPQNIQYF
TGTGCCAGCAGTTTAATCCAGCCCCCCCAAAACATTCAGTACTTC
>TRBD2|NA|TRBV7-9|TRBJ2-7
CASSTGLAGGTSSYEQYF
TGTGCCAGCAGCACGGGACTAGCGGGAGGAACTAGCTCCTACGAGCAGTACTTC
>NA|once|TRBV12-3/TRBV12-4|TRBJ1-6
CASTIGGNSPLHF
TGTGCCAGCACCATAGGGGGTAATTCACCCCTCCACTTT
>NA|NA|TRBV28|TRBJ1-2
CASSFAESGYGYTF
TGTGCCAGCAGTTTCGCGGAGAGCGGCTATGGCTACACCTTC
>TRBD1|NA|TRBV29-1|TRBJ1-2
CSVWIQGATFGYTF
TGCAGCGTCTGGATACAGGGGGCTACGTTTGGCTACACCTTC
>TRBD1|NA|TRBV5-1|TRBJ2-5
CASSLLTGGRETQYF
TGCGCCAGCAGCTTGTTGACAGGGGGCAGGGAGACCCAGTACTTC